This paragraph reports one T cell receptor beta chain. The sample originates from a study of T cells after somatic rescue of genetic block. The method was immunoSEQ multiplex PCR; TCRdb's version includes in-frame clones alone and lacks a portion of them. The sample carries under 150,000 clones, around nine tenths recorded once. The V gene lost 1 base and the J gene lost 4 bases, with 19 bases spanning the gap. Germline CDR1 reads SGHTA; CDR2 reads FQGNSA. The CDR3 loop spans 17 amino acids. The J gene is TRBJ1-2, the V gene TRBV7-2; D may be TRBD1 (5 bases). Sequenced input: peripheral blood mononuclear cells (PBMCs). The TCR originated in a woman under 30. The CDR3 spells CASSLGLFGRGSYGYTF. The CDR3 nucleotides read TGTGCCAGCAGCTTAGGTCTCTTCGGTAGGGGCTCCTATGGCTACACCTTC.